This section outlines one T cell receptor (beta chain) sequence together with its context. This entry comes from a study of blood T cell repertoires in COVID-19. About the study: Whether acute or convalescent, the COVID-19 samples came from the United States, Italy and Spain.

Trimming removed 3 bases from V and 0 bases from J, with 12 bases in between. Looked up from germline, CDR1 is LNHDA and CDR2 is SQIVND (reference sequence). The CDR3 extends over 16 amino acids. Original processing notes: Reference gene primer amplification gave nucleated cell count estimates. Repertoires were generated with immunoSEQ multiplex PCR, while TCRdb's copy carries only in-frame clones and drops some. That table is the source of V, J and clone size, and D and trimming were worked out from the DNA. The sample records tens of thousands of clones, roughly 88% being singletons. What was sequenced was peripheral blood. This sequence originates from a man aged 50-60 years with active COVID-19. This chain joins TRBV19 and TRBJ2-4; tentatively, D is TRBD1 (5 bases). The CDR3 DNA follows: TGTGCCAGTAGTATCCCAGGGATGTCAGCCAAAAACATTCAGTACTTC. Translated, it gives CASSIPGMSAKNIQYF. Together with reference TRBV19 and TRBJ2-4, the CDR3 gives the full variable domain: DGGITQSPKYLFRKEGQNVTLSCEQNLNHDAMYWYRQDPGQGLRLIYYSQIVNDFQKGDIAEGYSVSREKKESFPLTVTSAQKNPTAFYLCASSIPGMSAKNIQYFGAGTRLSVL.